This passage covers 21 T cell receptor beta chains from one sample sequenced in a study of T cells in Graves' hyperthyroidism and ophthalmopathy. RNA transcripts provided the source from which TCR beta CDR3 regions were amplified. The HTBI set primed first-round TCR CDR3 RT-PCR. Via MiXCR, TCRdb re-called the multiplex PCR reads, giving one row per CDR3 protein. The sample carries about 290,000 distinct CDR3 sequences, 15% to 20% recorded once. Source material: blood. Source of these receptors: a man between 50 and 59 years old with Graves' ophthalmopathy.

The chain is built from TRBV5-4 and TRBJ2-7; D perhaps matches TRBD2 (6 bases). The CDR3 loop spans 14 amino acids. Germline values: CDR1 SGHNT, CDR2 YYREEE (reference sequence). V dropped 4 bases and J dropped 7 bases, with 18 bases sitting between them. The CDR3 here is CASSPAAGNKEQYF. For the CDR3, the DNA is TGTGCCAGCAGCCCGGCGGCGGGAAATAAGGAGCAGTACTTC.

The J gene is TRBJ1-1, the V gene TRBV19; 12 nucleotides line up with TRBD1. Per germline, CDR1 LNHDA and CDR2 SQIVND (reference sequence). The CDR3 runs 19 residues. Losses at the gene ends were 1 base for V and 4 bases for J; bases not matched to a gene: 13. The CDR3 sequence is CASSIGLFGDRGPGTEAFF. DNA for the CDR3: TGTGCCAGTAGTATAGGTCTTTTCGGGGACAGGGGGCCGGGCACTGAAGCTTTCTTT.

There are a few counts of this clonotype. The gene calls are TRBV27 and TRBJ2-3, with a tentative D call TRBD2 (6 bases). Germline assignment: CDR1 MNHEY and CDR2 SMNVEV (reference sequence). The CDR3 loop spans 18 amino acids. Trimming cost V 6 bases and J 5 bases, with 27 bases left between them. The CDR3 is CASRGGTPLSPRLDTQYF. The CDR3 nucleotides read TGTGCCAGCAGGGGCGGGACCCCTTTGAGCCCGAGGCTAGATACGCAGTATTTT.

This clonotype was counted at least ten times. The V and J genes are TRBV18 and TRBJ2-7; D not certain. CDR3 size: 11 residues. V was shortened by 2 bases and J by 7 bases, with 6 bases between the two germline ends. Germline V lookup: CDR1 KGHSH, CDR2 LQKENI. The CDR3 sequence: CASSPGEEQYF. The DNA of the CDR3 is TGTGCCAGCTCACCAGGAGAAGAGCAGTACTTC.

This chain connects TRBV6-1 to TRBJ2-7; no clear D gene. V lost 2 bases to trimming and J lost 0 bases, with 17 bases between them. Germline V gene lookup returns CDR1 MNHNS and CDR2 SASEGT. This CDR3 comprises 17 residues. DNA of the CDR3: TGTGCCAGCAGTGAACCGACCTTTGGACGTCGCTCCTACGAGCAGTACTTC. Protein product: CASSEPTFGRRSYEQYF.

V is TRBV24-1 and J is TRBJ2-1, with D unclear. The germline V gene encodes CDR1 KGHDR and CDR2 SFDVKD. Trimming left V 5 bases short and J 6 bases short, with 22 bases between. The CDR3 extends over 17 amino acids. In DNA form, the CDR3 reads TGTGCCACCAGTGCCCCCCCACGGGCCGGCCTGGCCAATGAGCAGTTCTTC. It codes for CATSAPPRAGLANEQFF.

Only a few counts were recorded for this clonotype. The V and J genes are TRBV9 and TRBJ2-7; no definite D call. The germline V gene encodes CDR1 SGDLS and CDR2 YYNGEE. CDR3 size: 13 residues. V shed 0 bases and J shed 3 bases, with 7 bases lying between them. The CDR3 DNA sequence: TGTGCCAGCAGCGTAGGAGACGGCTACGAGCAGTACTTC. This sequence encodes CASSVGDGYEQYF.

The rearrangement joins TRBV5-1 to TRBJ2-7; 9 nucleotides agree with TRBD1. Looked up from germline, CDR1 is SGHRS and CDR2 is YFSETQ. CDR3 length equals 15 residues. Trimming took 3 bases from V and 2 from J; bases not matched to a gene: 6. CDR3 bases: TGCGCCAGCAGCTCGGAGGGACAGGGCGCCTACGAGCAGTACTTC. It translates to CASSSEGQGAYEQYF.

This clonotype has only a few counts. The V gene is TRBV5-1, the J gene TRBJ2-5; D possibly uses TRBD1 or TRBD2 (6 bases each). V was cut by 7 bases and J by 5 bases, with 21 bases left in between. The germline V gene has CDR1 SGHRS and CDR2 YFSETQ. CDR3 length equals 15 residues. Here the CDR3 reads CASRKTLDSGETQYF. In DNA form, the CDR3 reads TGCGCCAGCCGCAAGACATTGGACAGCGGGGAGACCCAGTACTTC. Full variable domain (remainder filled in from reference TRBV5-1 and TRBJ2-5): KAGVTQTPRYLIKTRGQQVTLSCSPISGHRSVSWYQQTPGQGLQFLFEYFSETQRNKGNFPGRFSGRQFSNSRSEMNVSTLELGDSALYLCASRKTLDSGETQYFGPGTRLLVL.

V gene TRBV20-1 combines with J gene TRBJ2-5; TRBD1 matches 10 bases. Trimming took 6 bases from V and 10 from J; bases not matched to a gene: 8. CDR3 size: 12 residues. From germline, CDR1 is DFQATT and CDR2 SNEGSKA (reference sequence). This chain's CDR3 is CSAERDRGIQYF. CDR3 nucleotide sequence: TGCAGTGCCGAGAGGGACAGGGGCATCCAGTACTTC.

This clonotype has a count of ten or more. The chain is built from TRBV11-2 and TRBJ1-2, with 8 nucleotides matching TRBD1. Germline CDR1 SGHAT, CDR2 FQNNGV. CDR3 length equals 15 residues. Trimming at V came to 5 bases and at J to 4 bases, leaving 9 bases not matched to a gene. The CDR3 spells CASSTRGQEVYGYTF. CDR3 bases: TGTGCCAGCAGCACCCGGGGACAGGAAGTCTATGGCTACACCTTC.

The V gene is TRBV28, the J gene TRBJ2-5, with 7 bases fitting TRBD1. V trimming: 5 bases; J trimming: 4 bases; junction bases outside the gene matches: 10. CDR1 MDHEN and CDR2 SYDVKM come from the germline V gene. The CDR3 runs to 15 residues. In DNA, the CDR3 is TGTGCCAGCAGTCAAATTGACAGGGTTGGAGAGACCCAGTACTTC. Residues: CASSQIDRVGETQYF.

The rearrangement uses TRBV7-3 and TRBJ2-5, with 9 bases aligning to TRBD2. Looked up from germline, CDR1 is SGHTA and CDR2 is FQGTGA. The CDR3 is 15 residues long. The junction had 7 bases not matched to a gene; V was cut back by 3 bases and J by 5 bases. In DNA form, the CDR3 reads TGTGCCAGCAGCTTTGGCGCGGGAGGGCCTGAGACCCAGTACTTC. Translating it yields CASSFGAGGPETQYF.

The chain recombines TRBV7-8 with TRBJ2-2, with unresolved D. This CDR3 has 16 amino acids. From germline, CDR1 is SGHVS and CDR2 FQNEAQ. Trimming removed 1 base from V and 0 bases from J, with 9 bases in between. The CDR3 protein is CASSLGLSPNTGELFF. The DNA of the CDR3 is TGTGCCAGCAGCTTAGGGCTATCCCCGAACACCGGGGAGCTGTTTTTT.

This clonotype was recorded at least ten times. CDR3 sequence (DNA): TGTGCCAGCAGCCAATCCCCATACCGGTCCCTCGAGCAGTACTTC. Residues: CASSQSPYRSLEQYF. This chain links TRBV14 with TRBJ2-7; no clear D. In germline, CDR1 is SGHDN, CDR2 FVKESK. Trimming removed 2 bases from V and 6 bases from J, with 17 bases in between. The CDR3 is 15 residues long. The whole variable domain, filled in from reference TRBV14 and TRBJ2-7, reads EAGVTQFPSHSVIEKGQTVTLRCDPISGHDNLYWYRRVMGKEIKFLLHFVKESKQDESGMPNNRFLAERTGGTYSTLKVQPAELEDSGVYFCASSQSPYRSLEQYFGPGTRLTVT.

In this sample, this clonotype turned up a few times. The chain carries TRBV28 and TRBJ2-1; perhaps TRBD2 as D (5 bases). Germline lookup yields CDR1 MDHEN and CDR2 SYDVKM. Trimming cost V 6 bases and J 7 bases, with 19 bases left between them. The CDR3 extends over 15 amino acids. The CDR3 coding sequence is TGTGCCAGCAGCCCTCATACCTCACTAGGGAATGAGCAGTTCTTC. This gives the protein CASSPHTSLGNEQFF.

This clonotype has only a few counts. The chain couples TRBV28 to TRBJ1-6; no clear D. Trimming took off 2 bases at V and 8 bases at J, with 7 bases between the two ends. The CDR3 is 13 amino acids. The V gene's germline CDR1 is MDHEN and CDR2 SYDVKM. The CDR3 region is CASSLEQYSPLHF. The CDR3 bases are TGTGCCAGCAGTTTAGAACAGTATTCACCCCTCCACTTT.

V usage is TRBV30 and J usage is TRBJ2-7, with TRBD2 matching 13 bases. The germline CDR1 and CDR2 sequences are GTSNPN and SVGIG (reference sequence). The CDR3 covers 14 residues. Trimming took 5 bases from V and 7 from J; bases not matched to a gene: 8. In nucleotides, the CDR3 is TGTGCCTGGGGGACTAGCGGGAACCTTGGGGAGCAGTACTTC. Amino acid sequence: CAWGTSGNLGEQYF. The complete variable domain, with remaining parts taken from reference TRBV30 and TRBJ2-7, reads SQTIHQWPATLVQPVGSPLSLECTVEGTSNPNLYWYRQAAGRGLQLLFYSVGIGQISSEVPQNLSASRPQDRQFILSSKKLLLSDSGFYLCAWGTSGNLGEQYFGPGTRLTVT.

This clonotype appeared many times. The CDR3 reads CASRPTGPTNEKLFF. In DNA, the CDR3 is TGTGCCAGCAGACCTACAGGTCCAACTAATGAAAAACTGTTTTTT. The chain links TRBV28 to TRBJ1-4; D possibly corresponds to TRBD1 (5 bases). Germline V gives CDR1 MDHEN, CDR2 SYDVKM. V was trimmed by 6 bases and J by 0 bases, leaving 11 bases between them. The CDR3 extends over 15 amino acids.

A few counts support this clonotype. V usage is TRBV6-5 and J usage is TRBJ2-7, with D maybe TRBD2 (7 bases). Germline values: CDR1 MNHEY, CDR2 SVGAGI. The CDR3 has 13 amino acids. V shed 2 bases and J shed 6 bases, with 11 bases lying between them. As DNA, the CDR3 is TGTGCCAGCAGTTACATAAGGGGGGGCGAGCAGTACTTC. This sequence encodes CASSYIRGGEQYF.

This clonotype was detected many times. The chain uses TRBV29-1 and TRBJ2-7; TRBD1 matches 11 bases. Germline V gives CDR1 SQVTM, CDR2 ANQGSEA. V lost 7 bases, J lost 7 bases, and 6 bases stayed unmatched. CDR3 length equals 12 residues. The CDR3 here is CSGGQGAGEQYF. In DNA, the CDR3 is TGCAGCGGCGGACAGGGGGCCGGAGAGCAGTACTTC.